A single count supports the clone carrying this TCR beta chain. Its specificity is unknown. The data stem from a study of shared clonotypes between healthy human individuals. Points from the study as a whole: The authors sampled blood alone, and tissue repertoires likely differ.

Selected positively for CCR7 and CD45RO-negative, naive CD8 cells excluded terminally differentiated effector memory CD45RA+ cells. The study drew its donors from healthy HIV-negative adults without recent acute infections or vaccinations. An even split of each subset's genomic DNA across several immunoSEQ plates was performed. Using immunoSEQ multiplex PCR, the repertoire was profiled, and TCRdb retains in-frame clones only, with some absent. The data hold around 700,000 clones, with about 90% observed a single time. Germline CDR1 and CDR2: MDHEN and SYDVKM. The CDR3 extends over 12 amino acids. V lost 3 bases to trimming and J lost 5 bases, with 8 bases between them.

The chain has TRBV28 and TRBJ2-7; D unresolved. Sequences were obtained from naive CD8+ T cells sorted from blood. The sequence came from a man aged 25-45 years in good health. The CDR3 protein is CASSFDVHEQYF. The CDR3 region has the DNA TGTGCCAGCAGTTTCGACGTCCACGAGCAGTACTTC.